The 20 T cell receptor beta chains presented below share a single source sample, sequenced in a study of T cells after yellow fever vaccination. Using its own MiXCR run on the 5' RACE reads, TCRdb lists one record per CDR3 protein. The top ten hold approximately 2.7% of the sample, which has fewer than 150,000 distinct CDR3 sequences, about 6.8% seen once. The sequencing here drew on CD4+ T cells sorted from PBMCs, taken around 45 days after the first yellow fever vaccination. The receptors here all came from a man aged 18 to 29 who received the YFV17D yellow fever vaccine.

This clonotype was detected ten times or more. The V and J genes are TRBV7-2 and TRBJ2-1; no reliable D call. The V end lost 5 bases, the J end lost 3 bases, and 2 bases lay between the germline ends. The V gene's germline CDR1 is SGHTA and CDR2 FQGNSA. The CDR3 extends over 11 amino acids. The CDR3 here is CASSGYNEQFF. DNA for the CDR3: TGTGCCAGCAGCGGCTACAATGAGCAGTTCTTC.

The CDR3 DNA reads as TGTGCCAGCAGCTTGGGACAGGGATATAATTCACCCCTCCACTTT. Translated: CASSLGQGYNSPLHF. The rearrangement links TRBV7-2 to TRBJ1-6, with 9 bases matching TRBD1. CDR3 length equals 15 residues. V trimming: 3 bases; J trimming: 4 bases; junction bases outside the gene matches: 1. The germline V gene encodes CDR1 SGHTA and CDR2 FQGNSA.

A note on this clonotype: A much larger clone lies one base from this, so it may be a read error. The genes are TRBV11-2 and TRBJ2-5, with 7 bases lining up with TRBD2. V gave up 4 bases and J gave up 4 bases; unmatched junction bases: 6. This CDR3 spans 14 amino acids. CDR1 and CDR2 (germline): SGHAT, FQNNGV. The CDR3 DNA is TGTGCCAGCAGCTCGGGACTACTTACAGAGACCCAGTACTTC. It encodes CASSSGLLTETQYF.

This clonotype was observed many times. The chain joins TRBV10-3 to TRBJ1-5; D unresolved. The CDR3 is made up of 13 amino acids. From germline, CDR1 is ENHRY and CDR2 SYGVKD. Trimming took off 3 bases at V and 5 bases at J, with 8 bases between the two ends. CDR3 DNA sequence: TGTGCCATCAGTGAATCGGGTGATCAGCCCCAGCATTTT. Translated: CAISESGDQPQHF.

This clonotype was recorded at least ten times. The chain links TRBV3-1 to TRBJ2-5; a possible D gene is TRBD2 (5 bases). The V end was cut by 6 bases, the J end by 5 bases, with 13 bases between. This CDR3 is 13 amino acids long. Looked up from germline, CDR1 is LGHDT and CDR2 is YNNKEL (reference sequence). CDR3 in amino acids: CASSQLGEETQYF. CDR3 DNA: TGTGCCAGCAGTCAACTAGGAGAGGAGACCCAGTACTTC.

Remarks on this clonotype: The junction departs from germline at one end; a sequencing error may be responsible. This chain connects TRBV20-1 to TRBJ2-5; weak D call: TRBD2 (6 bases). CDR3 size: 14 residues. The germline CDR1 and CDR2 sequences are DFQATT and SNEGSKA (reference sequence). The CDR3 region has the DNA TGCAGTCCTAGGTCCGGGAGTCCACACGAGACCCAGTACTTC. Its protein product is CSPRSGSPHETQYF.

The table lists this clonotype with a few counts. The chain couples TRBV28 to TRBJ1-6; the D gene is possibly TRBD1 (5 bases). The germline V gene has CDR1 MDHEN and CDR2 SYDVKM. The CDR3 runs to 15 residues. The V end was cut by 6 bases, the J end by 7 bases, with 16 bases between. For the CDR3, the DNA is TGTGCCAGCAGGCTGGAGGGGAGGGCAAATTCACCCCTCCACTTT. Its translation is CASRLEGRANSPLHF.

There are many counts of this clonotype. The chain combines TRBV6-5 with TRBJ1-2, with 10 bases aligning to TRBD1. The CDR3 length is 15 residues. J gave up 7 bases and V 5 bases, and 10 bases lay outside the gene matches. In germline, CDR1 is MNHEY, CDR2 SVGAGI. CDR3 DNA sequence: TGTGCCAGCAGTCTCCGGGCGACAGGGGGCCTTGGCTACACCTTC. Its protein is CASSLRATGGLGYTF.

This clonotype appeared many times. CDR3 sequence: CASSPGAINEKLFF. The CDR3 DNA sequence: TGCGCCAGCAGCCCTGGGGCGATTAATGAAAAACTGTTTTTT. J is TRBJ1-4 and V is TRBV5-1; D might be TRBD1 (5 bases). Germline V gene data show CDR1 as SGHRS and CDR2 as YFSETQ. The CDR3 covers 14 residues. The V gene lost 4 bases and the J gene lost 4 bases, with 11 bases spanning the gap.

This clonotype was recorded at least ten times. The genes are TRBV20-1 and TRBJ2-1, with 10 positions matching TRBD2. V trimming: 6 bases; J trimming: 10 bases; junction bases outside the gene matches: 12. The CDR3 is 14 amino acids. The germline gives CDR1 DFQATT, CDR2 SNEGSKA (reference sequence). This CDR3 is CSAERASGRPEQFF. CDR3 nucleotides: TGCAGTGCCGAACGGGCTAGCGGGAGACCCGAGCAGTTCTTC.

This clonotype was observed at least ten times. The chain couples TRBV30 to TRBJ2-3; tentative D call: TRBD2 (6 bases). Germline V lookup: CDR1 GTSNPN, CDR2 SVGIG (reference sequence). The CDR3 totals 13 residues. Trimming took off 5 bases at V and 4 bases at J, with 13 bases between the two ends. The chain's CDR3 is CAWGPGTSDTQYF. CDR3 sequence (DNA): TGTGCCTGGGGCCCCGGGACTTCAGATACGCAGTATTTT.

This clonotype was counted ten times or more. This chain joins TRBV7-2 and TRBJ1-6; 9 nucleotides line up with TRBD1. Germline trimming cut 7 bases from V and 10 bases from J; bases unmatched to any gene: 11. CDR1 and CDR2 from the germline V gene are SGHTA and FQGNSA. The CDR3 covers 15 residues. CDR3 DNA sequence: TGTGCCAGCACCCAATTACAGGGGGCTAACTCACCCCTCCACTTT. This gives the protein CASTQLQGANSPLHF.

This clonotype was recorded at least ten times. The chain couples TRBV5-1 to TRBJ2-2; the D is unclear. Germline CDR1 SGHRS, CDR2 YFSETQ. The CDR3 extends over 12 amino acids. V lost 2 bases, J lost 4 bases, and 3 bases lay in between. CDR3 nucleotide sequence: TGCGCCAGCAGCTTCCCCACCGGGGAGCTGTTTTTT. This encodes CASSFPTGELFF.

This clonotype was picked up many times. The chain carries TRBV7-2 and TRBJ2-3, with 8 positions matching TRBD2. CDR1 and CDR2 (germline): SGHTA, FQGNSA. V dropped 6 bases and J dropped 0; count of bases not matched to a gene: 5. This CDR3 is built from 15 residues. CDR3 coding DNA: TGTGCCAGCAGAAACAAGCGGGGGAGCACAGATACGCAGTATTTT. Protein: CASRNKRGSTDTQYF.

The sample holds many counts of this clonotype. The chain links TRBV10-3 to TRBJ2-7, with TRBD1 matching 9 bases. With 4 bases clipped from V and 5 bases from J, the junction kept 6 bases outside the gene matches. This CDR3 is built from 14 residues. Germline V lookup: CDR1 ENHRY, CDR2 SYGVKD. CDR3 in amino acids: CAISGNRGHNEQYF. CDR3 DNA: TGTGCCATCAGTGGGAACAGGGGGCACAACGAGCAGTACTTC.

The rearrangement joins TRBV7-2 to TRBJ1-2; no clear D gene. This CDR3 is built from 12 residues. Trimming took off 5 bases at V and 11 bases at J, with 15 bases between the two ends. Germline assignment: CDR1 SGHTA and CDR2 FQGNSA. This CDR3 reads CASSQNPTIYTF. The CDR3 nucleotides read TGTGCCAGCAGCCAAAACCCCACAATATACACCTTC.

This clonotype has just a few counts. The chain joins TRBV6-5 to TRBJ1-6; no reliable D call. V was cut by 0 bases and J by 8 bases, with 8 bases left in between. The CDR3 covers 14 residues. Germline values: CDR1 MNHEY, CDR2 SVGAGI. CDR3 sequence: CASSYSRLDSPLHF. The CDR3 bases are TGTGCCAGCAGTTACTCGCGATTGGATTCACCCCTCCACTTT.

This clonotype was detected many times. Germline is not matched at one junction end, which may reflect a read error. The chain combines TRBV7-2 with TRBJ2-7; D might be TRBD2 (5 bases). The CDR3 contains 9 residues. Germline V CDR1 and CDR2: SGHTA, FQGNSA. CDR3 DNA: TGTGCCAGCGGGGAGACCGCGAACTTC. This encodes CASGETANF. The complete variable domain, with remaining parts taken from reference TRBV7-2 and TRBJ2-7, reads GAGVSQSPSNKVTEKGKDVELRCDPISGHTALYWYRQSLGQGLEFLIYFQGNSAPDKSGLPSDRFSAERTGGSVSTLTIQRTQQEDSAVYLCASGETANFGPGTRLTVT.

This clonotype has ten or more counts. The rearrangement links TRBV9 to TRBJ2-2; D is perhaps TRBD2 (5 bases). The CDR3 length is 15 residues. The V gene lost 1 base and the J gene lost 2 bases, with 9 bases spanning the gap. Germline-derived CDR1 and CDR2 are SGDLS and YYNGEE. CDR3 DNA sequence: TGTGCCAGCAGCGTACGGGGAACAAACACCGGGGAGCTGTTTTTT. It codes for CASSVRGTNTGELFF.

This clonotype was counted between two and nine times. The rearrangement joins TRBV6-5 to TRBJ1-2, with 10 positions matching TRBD1. The CDR3 runs 15 residues. Germline V lookup: CDR1 MNHEY, CDR2 SVGAGI. V shed 4 bases, J shed 2 bases, and the junction held 4 bases outside the gene matches. The CDR3 loop is CASSSLGQGNYGYTF. CDR3 nucleotide sequence: TGTGCCAGCAGTTCCTTGGGACAGGGGAACTATGGCTACACCTTC.